This record looks at one T cell receptor beta chain sequence and its context. Its antigen remains undetermined. Qualities for individual bases were not recorded, and no much larger clone is one base off. The data derive from a study of control samples from healthy donors and cancer patients (dated by TCRdb to 2020 to 2022). Measured from the cysteine to the phenylalanine, the CDR3 is 14 residues long. Only the CDR3 DNA stays, 42 bases, in frame from base 1. For CDR1 and CDR2, the germline V gene lists SGHTS and YDEGEE. Relative to germline, V is missing 7 bases and J is missing 4 bases, with 9 bases of the junction outside any gene match. Preparation of the library involved the immunoSEQ multiplex PCR assay. TCRdb took over this immuneACCESS table, retaining in-frame rearrangements with V and J assigned. Such tables are incomplete; in checked studies, under half of the missing clones stem from an unresolved V gene, and the remainder is unexplained. Here the sample has about 120,000 clones; about 93% occur a single time. About 2.8% of the sample belongs to the ten largest clones.

Material: blood. Recombination joined TRBV5-8 with TRBJ1-2, and TRBD1 aligns with 8 junction nucleotides. The clonotype comes from a man aged 25-40 years in good health. The CDR3 reads CASDPWTGSYGYTF. The nucleotides are TGTGCCAGCGACCCGTGGACAGGGTCCTATGGCTACACCTTC.